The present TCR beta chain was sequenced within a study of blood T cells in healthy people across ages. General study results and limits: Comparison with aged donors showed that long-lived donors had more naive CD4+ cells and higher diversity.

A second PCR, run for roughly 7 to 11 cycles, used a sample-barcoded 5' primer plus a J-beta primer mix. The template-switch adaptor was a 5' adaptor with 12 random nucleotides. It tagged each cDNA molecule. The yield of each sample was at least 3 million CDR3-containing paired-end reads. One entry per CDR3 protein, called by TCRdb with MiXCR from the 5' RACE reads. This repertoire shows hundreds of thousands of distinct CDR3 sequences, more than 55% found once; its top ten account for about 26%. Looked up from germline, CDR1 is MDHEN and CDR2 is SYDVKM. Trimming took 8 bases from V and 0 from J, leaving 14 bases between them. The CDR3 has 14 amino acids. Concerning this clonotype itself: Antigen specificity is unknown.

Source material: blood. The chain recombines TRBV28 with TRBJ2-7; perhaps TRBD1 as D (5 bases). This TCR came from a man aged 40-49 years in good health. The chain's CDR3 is CASGASDISYEQYF. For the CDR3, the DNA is TGTGCCAGCGGGGCCAGCGACATCTCCTACGAGCAGTACTTC.